This T cell receptor beta chain is from a study of blood T cell repertoires in COVID-19 (dated by TCRdb to 2020 to 2022). Some background on the complete study: Samples from collaborators originated in the United States, Italy and Spain and spanned both the acute and convalescent phases of COVID-19. Samples came from the ongoing ImmuneRACE study (first 160 participants) plus 1,254 subjects from 6 global collaborators. The prospective study material was composed of cDNA or gDNA derived from T cells, B-cell-depleted T cells, or PBMCs. Subjects who had been exposed to COVID-19, were actively infected with it, or had recovered from it provided the deeply sampled blood TCRbeta repertoires that made up the dataset. The sample metadata nearly always contained a de-identified subject ID, COVID-19 status, age in years and sex. Where available, HLA class I and class II types were obtained from metadata supplied by the sample provider rather than from assay-based typing. A freely available public database, intended as a resource for researchers studying the immune response to SARS-CoV-2, is where the repertoires were released. The study at large found these results: Clinical and demographic metadata were provided uncurated, with the amount varying by source and participant.

TCRbeta CDR3 regions were amplified from genomic DNA using the immunoSEQ Assay, a bias-controlled multiplex PCR. From the authors' description of their analysis: The number of nucleated cells in each sample was estimated from the amplification of reference gene primers within the assay. To quantify the absolute abundance of each unique TCRbeta CDR3 rearrangement, sequence reads were collapsed and filtered. For each sample, productive Simpson clonality was calculated as the square root of Simpson's diversity index over productive rearrangements. TCRdb limited this immuneACCESS table to in-frame rearrangements with V and J called. A share of clones is missing; checked studies link under half to unresolved V genes, and the rest is unexplained. The D gene and trimming were derived from the DNA, and the V and J assignments and clone size from that table. In this sample the table shows about 140,000 clones, about three quarters of which occur a single time. The ten largest clones capture roughly 9% of the sample.

Per the germline V gene, SQVTM is the CDR1 and ANQGSEA is the CDR2. From cysteine to phenylalanine, the CDR3 is 13 amino acids long. Only the CDR3 portion is preserved as DNA: 39 bases, with reading frame beginning at the first base. Trimming removed 6 bases from V and 0 bases from J; the gene matches leave 4 bases unexplained. The collaborating institutions used their own protocols to collect whole blood in K2EDTA tubes. For TCRbeta analysis, collaborators shipped samples in one of three forms: frozen whole blood, isolated PBMCs, or DNA extracted from either of those sample types. A word on this clone: Its recognized antigen is unknown. No much larger clonotype is one base removed from it; base qualities were not supplied.

The rearranged chain carries TRBV29-1 and TRBJ1-1; 7 bases in the junction line up with TRBD1. The sequence was obtained from a woman aged 45-59 years with active or convalescent COVID-19. Sequenced material: peripheral blood. The sequenced DNA: TGCAGCGTAGACAGGGAGATGAACACTGAAGCTTTCTTT. It specifies CSVDREMNTEAFF.